This TCR beta chain stems from a study of T cell responses to AZD1222 COVID-19 vaccine. Study-wide findings and caveats: Repertoire sampling occurred only after the peak T cell response. Vaccine-associated CD4 TCRs spanned spike, dominant at 160-218 and 743-854. Possibly, clonal diversity was underestimated; donors were largely white British and included more females.

Profiled with immunoSEQ multiplex PCR; TCRdb holds only in-frame clones, not every one. The data contain over 100,000 clones, roughly 93% of them seen just once; the ten biggest clones take up roughly 0.98%. A remark on this clone: Antigen unknown.

Germline V gives CDR1 MGHRA, CDR2 YSYEKL. The CDR3 spans 15 residues. With 0 bases removed from V and 2 bases from J, the gap between germline ends came to 10 bases. This clonotype originated in an adult who received the AZD1222 COVID-19 vaccine. The V call is TRBV4-1, the J call TRBJ1-2, with D uncertain. The sequencing here drew on peripheral blood, taken 28 days after the second AZD1222 dose. The chain's CDR3 is CASSQDRTLNYGYTF. The DNA for the CDR3 is TGCGCCAGCAGCCAAGATAGGACGTTGAACTATGGCTACACCTTC.